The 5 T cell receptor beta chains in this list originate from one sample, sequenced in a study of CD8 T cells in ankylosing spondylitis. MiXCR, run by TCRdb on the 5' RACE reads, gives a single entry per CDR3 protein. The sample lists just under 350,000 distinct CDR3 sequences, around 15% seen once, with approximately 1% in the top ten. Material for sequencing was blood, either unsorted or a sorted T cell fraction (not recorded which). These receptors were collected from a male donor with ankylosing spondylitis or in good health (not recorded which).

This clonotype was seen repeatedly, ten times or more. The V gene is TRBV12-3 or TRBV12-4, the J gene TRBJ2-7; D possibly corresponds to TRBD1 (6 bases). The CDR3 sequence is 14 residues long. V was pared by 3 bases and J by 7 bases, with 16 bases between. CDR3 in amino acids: CASSFGQGLGEQYF. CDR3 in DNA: TGTGCCAGCAGTTTTGGGCAGGGGTTGGGGGAGCAGTACTTC.

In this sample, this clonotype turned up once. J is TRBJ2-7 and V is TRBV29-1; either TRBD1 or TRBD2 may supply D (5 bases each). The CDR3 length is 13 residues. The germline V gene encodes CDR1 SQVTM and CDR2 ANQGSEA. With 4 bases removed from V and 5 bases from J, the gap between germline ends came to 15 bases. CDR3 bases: TGCAGCGTTGCCGGGGCCTGGGGAAACGAGCAGTACTTC. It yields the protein CSVAGAWGNEQYF.

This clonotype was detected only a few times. CDR3 residues: CASSHGPVGSENSGNTIYF. CDR3 nucleotide sequence: TGCGCCAGCAGCCATGGTCCGGTAGGGTCGGAGAACTCTGGAAACACCATATATTTT. J is TRBJ1-3 and V is TRBV4-1; D is uncertain. Deletions cut 3 bases from V and 0 bases from J, with 21 bases between. The CDR3 consists of 19 residues. Germline CDR1 and CDR2: MGHRA and YSYEKL.

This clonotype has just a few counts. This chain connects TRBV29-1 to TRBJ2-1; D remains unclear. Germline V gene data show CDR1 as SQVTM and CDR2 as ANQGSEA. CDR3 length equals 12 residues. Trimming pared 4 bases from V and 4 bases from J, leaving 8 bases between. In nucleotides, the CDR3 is TGCAGCGTTGGGGATTTGTACAATGAGCAGTTCTTC. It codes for CSVGDLYNEQFF.

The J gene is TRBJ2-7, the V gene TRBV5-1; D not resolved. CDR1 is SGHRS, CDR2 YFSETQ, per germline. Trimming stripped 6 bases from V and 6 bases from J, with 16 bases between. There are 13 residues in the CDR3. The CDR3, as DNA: TGCGCCAGCACCCCATCGACCCCATCCGAGCAGTACTTC. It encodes CASTPSTPSEQYF.